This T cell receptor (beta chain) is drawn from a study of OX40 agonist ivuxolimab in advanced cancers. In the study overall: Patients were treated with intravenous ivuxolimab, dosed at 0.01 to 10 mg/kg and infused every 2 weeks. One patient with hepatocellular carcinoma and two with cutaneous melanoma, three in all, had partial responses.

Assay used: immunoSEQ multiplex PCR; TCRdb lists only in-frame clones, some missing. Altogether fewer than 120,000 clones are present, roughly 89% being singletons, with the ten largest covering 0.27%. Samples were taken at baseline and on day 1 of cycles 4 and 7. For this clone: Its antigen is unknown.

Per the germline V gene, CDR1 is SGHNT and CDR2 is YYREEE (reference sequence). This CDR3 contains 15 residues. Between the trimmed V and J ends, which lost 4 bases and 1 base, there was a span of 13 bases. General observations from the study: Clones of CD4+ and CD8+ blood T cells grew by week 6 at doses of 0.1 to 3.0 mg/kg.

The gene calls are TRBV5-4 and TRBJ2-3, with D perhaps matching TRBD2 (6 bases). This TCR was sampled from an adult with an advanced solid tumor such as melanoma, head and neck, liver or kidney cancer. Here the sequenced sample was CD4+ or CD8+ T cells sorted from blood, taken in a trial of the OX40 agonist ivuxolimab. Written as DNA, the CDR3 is TGTGCCAGCAGCCTCGCGGGGCCCCGCACAGATACGCAGTATTTT. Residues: CASSLAGPRTDTQYF.